This paragraph covers one TCR beta chain sequence. Authors' methods: How many nucleated cells were present was estimated from reference gene primer amplification. TCRdb's table, derived via immunoSEQ multiplex PCR, lists solely in-frame clones and lacks some. That table gives V, J and clone size, and the DNA gave D and trimming. The sample lists 200,000 to 300,000 clones, roughly 90% occurring once. Donors in Cohort 3 counted as recovered after two negative PCRs, clearance, or symptom resolution. V lost 4 bases and J 1 base, leaving 10 bases between the germline ends. Germline V CDR1 and CDR2: SQVTM, ANQGSEA. CDR3 size: 13 residues. The sample originates from a study of blood T cell repertoires in COVID-19.

Sequenced sample: PBMCs or T cells enriched from blood (not recorded which). This clonotype was sampled from a woman aged 30 to 39 who had recovered from COVID-19. The gene calls are TRBV29-1 and TRBJ1-1; D gene unclear. CDR3 sequence: CSVAPEKNTEAFF. The CDR3 nucleotides are TGCAGCGTTGCACCAGAAAAGAACACTGAAGCTTTCTTT.